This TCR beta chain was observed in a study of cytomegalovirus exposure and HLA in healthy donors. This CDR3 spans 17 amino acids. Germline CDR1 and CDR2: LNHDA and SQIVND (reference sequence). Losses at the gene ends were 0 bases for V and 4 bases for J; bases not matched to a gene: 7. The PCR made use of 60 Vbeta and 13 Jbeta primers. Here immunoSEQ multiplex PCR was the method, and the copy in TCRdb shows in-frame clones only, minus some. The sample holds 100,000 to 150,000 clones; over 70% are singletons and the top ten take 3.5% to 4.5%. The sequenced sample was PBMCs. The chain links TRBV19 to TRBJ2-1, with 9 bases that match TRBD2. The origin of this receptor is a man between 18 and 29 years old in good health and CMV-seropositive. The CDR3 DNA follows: TGTGCCAGTAGTATAGATCAGAGTAGCGGGGGTTACAATGAGCAGTTCTTC. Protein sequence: CASSIDQSSGGYNEQFF.